The present TCR beta chain was sequenced within a study of T cells in narcolepsy (dated by TCRdb to the late 2010s). The study in broad terms: The study enrolled patients with narcolepsy type 1 or type 2 (NT1, NT2) together with healthy control donors. The study sought autoreactive T cells targeting hypocretin neuron self-antigens (hypocretin, TRIB2) in narcolepsy patients, using TCR Vbeta sequencing to track clonotypes in blood and CSF.

What the research found in general, with its limitations: Numbers of sequenced blood memory CD4+ clonotypes were comparable, with averages of some 40,000 in patients and roughly 34,000 in controls. According to the report, autoreactive clonotypes were detected serially in the blood of the same patients and of different patients, but not in healthy controls. Plots comparing CSF and blood CD4+ T cell clonotypes from the same patient highlighted HCRT-specific and TRIB2-specific autoreactive clonotypes. No sequences matching autoreactive T cell clones were present in some of the blood memory CD4+ repertoires from patients and controls.

The germline V gene specifies ENHRY as CDR1 and SYGVKD as CDR2. The CDR3 runs 15 amino acids, cysteine and phenylalanine included. This entry keeps only the CDR3 DNA: 45 bases, framed from base 1. V is trimmed back by 7 bases and J by 4 bases, and the junction contains 9 bases that no gene match accounts for. Comment on this clone: Its antigen is currently not known. The sample holds no much larger clone one base away, and base qualities are not on file.

Memory CD4+ T cells were sorted ex vivo from peripheral blood of narcolepsy patients and healthy controls for TCR Vbeta sequencing. Library prep was done by the immunoSEQ multiplex PCR assay. The source is immuneACCESS, and TCRdb retained only in-frame sequences with V and J called. Part of the clones is not carried over; for the studies checked, unresolved V genes explain less than half of this, and the remainder is unexplained. For this sample there are 30,000 to 35,000 clones; 80% appear just once. Of the sample, around 1% falls within the top ten clones. Sequencing used memory (CD45RA-) CD4+ T cells from blood. The cell subset or site label on this specimen signifies: memory T cells sorted ex vivo from peripheral blood. The chain employs TRBV10-3 and TRBJ2-5, with TRBD2 matching 10 junction bases. The sequence was obtained from a human donor in good health. The DNA is TGTGCCATCAAGTCTAGCGGGAGTATTGGAGAGACCCAGTACTTC. It translates as CAIKSSGSIGETQYF.